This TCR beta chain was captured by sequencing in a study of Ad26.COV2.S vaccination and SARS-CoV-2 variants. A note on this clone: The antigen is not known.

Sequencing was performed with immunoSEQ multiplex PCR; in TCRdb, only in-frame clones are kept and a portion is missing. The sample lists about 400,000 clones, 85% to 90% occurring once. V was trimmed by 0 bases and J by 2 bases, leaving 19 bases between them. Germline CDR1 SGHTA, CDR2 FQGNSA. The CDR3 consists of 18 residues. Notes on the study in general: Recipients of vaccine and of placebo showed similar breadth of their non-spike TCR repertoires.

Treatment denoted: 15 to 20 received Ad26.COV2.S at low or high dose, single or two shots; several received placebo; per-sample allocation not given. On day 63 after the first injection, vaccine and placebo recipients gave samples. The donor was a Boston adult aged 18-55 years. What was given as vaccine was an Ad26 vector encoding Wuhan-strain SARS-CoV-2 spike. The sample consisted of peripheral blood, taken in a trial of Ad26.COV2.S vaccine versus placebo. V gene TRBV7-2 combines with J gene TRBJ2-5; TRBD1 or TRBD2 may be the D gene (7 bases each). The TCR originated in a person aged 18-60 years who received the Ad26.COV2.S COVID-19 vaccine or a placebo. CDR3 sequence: CASSLARGPGGGQETQYF. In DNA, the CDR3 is TGTGCCAGCAGCTTAGCGCGGGGTCCAGGGGGAGGGCAAGAGACCCAGTACTTC.